These 28 T cell receptor beta chains share one sample of origin, sequenced in a study of neurological immune-mediated disorders. TCRdb reprocessed the 5' RACE reads via MiXCR and lists one record per CDR3 protein. The sample records several thousand distinct CDR3 sequences, 20% to 30% being singletons. The sample was CD8+ T cells from blood. These receptors came from a woman aged 55-70 years with HTLV-1-associated myelopathy (HAM/TSP).

Sample share makes this clonotype medium-sized. CDR3 amino acids: CASSPLLAGDGSYEQYF. Here the CDR3 DNA reads TGTGCCAGCAGCCCACTCTTAGCGGGGGACGGGTCCTACGAGCAGTACTTC. The J gene is TRBJ2-7, the V gene TRBV5-6; 9 bases map to TRBD2. Germline V gene sequence: CDR1 SGHDT, CDR2 YYEEEE. The length of the CDR3 is 17 residues. V gave up 4 bases and J gave up 1 base; unmatched junction bases: 12. The entire variable domain, with the rest obtained from reference TRBV5-6 and TRBJ2-7, is as follows: DAGVTQSPTHLIKTRGQQVTLRCSPKSGHDTVSWYQQALGQGPQFIFQYYEEEERQRGNFPDRFSGHQFPNYSSELNVNALLLGDSALYLCASSPLLAGDGSYEQYFGPGTRLTVT.

By sample fraction, this clonotype is medium-sized (0.01 to 0.1%). V usage is TRBV6-5 and J usage is TRBJ2-5, with 14 nucleotides matching TRBD2. The junction had 9 bases not matched to a gene; V was cut back by 6 bases and J by 6 bases. Germline V CDR1 and CDR2: MNHEY, SVGAGI. The CDR3 covers 16 residues. For the CDR3, the DNA is TGTGCCAGCAGGGAGGGACTAGCGGGAGCCAAGCAGACCCAGTACTTC. Translated: CASREGLAGAKQTQYF.

Judged by abundance, this clonotype is medium-sized. This chain joins TRBV6-2 or TRBV6-3 and TRBJ1-1; weak D call: TRBD1 (6 bases). From germline, CDR1 is MNHEY and CDR2 SVGEGT. V was shortened by 7 bases and J by 0 bases, with 9 bases between the two germline ends. The CDR3 extends over 13 amino acids. The CDR3 nucleotides are TGTGCCAGCAACAGGGCCTTGAACACTGAAGCTTTCTTT. This codes for CASNRALNTEAFF.

This clonotype was found many times. The chain joins TRBV6-6 to TRBJ1-2, with D possibly being TRBD1 (6 bases). Germline loops: CDR1 MNHNY, CDR2 SVGAGI (reference sequence). This CDR3 is built from 14 residues. V lost 3 bases and J lost 8, with 16 bases in between. CDR3 region: CASSYGPAGEGYTF. Written as DNA, the CDR3 is TGTGCCAGCAGTTATGGCCCCGCAGGGGAGGGCTACACCTTC.

By proportion, this clonotype is medium-sized (0.01 to 0.1%). The chain couples TRBV7-9 to TRBJ1-3, with D possibly TRBD1 on 6 matching bases. The CDR3 totals 17 residues. The germline V gene has CDR1 SEHNR and CDR2 FQNEAQ (reference sequence). Between the trimmed V and J ends, which lost 4 bases and 0 bases, there was a span of 16 bases. The CDR3 DNA reads TGTGCCAGCAGCTCCCCCTCTGGGACATTCTCTGGAAACACCATATATTTT. Translated: CASSSPSGTFSGNTIYF.

This clonotype came up many times. The chain couples TRBV7-2 to TRBJ1-2; D is unresolved. The germline gives CDR1 SGHTA, CDR2 FQGNSA. The CDR3 contains 12 residues. The V end lost 0 bases, the J end lost 4 bases, and 3 bases lay between the germline ends. The CDR3 spells CASSLAGYGYTF. In DNA, the CDR3 is TGTGCCAGCAGCTTAGCGGGCTATGGCTACACCTTC.

This CDR3 reads CSTLDLAGHGYTF. The DNA for the CDR3 is TGCAGTACTCTTGATTTGGCTGGCCATGGCTACACCTTC. The rearrangement links TRBV20-1 to TRBJ1-2; D gene uncertain. V lost 8 bases and J 6 bases, leaving 19 bases between the germline ends. The CDR3 totals 13 residues. Germline V gene lookup returns CDR1 DFQATT and CDR2 SNEGSKA (reference sequence).

At least ten counts were recorded for this clonotype. The rearrangement joins TRBV18 to TRBJ1-4, with a weak D call TRBD1 (5 bases). The CDR3 runs 14 residues. The germline gives CDR1 KGHSH, CDR2 LQKENI. The V and J ends lost 1 base and 6 bases respectively, with 9 bases between them. CDR3 region: CASSPQGFYEKLFF. The CDR3 nucleotides read TGTGCCAGCTCACCACAGGGGTTTTATGAAAAACTGTTTTTT.

By frequency in the sample, this clonotype is medium-sized. V usage is TRBV12-3 or TRBV12-4 and J usage is TRBJ2-2; a weak D match, TRBD1 (5 bases). Trimming stripped 5 bases from V and 5 bases from J, with 6 bases between. The CDR3 contains 12 residues. CDR3 DNA sequence: TGTGCCAGCAGTCAGGGAACCGGGGAGCTGTTTTTT. This gives the protein CASSQGTGELFF.

This clonotype has at least ten counts. The rearrangement links TRBV5-1 to TRBJ2-1; perhaps TRBD1 as D (5 bases). This CDR3 has 12 residues. CDR1 SGHRS and CDR2 YFSETQ come from the germline V gene. The V end lost 6 bases, the J end lost 2 bases, and 6 bases lay between the germline ends. CDR3 amino acids: CASIGAYNEQFF. CDR3 bases: TGCGCCAGCATAGGGGCCTACAATGAGCAGTTCTTC. The full variable domain, completed using reference TRBV5-1 and TRBJ2-1, is KAGVTQTPRYLIKTRGQQVTLSCSPISGHRSVSWYQQTPGQGLQFLFEYFSETQRNKGNFPGRFSGRQFSNSRSEMNVSTLELGDSALYLCASIGAYNEQFFGPGTRLTVL.

There are many counts of this clonotype. The chain has TRBV5-6 and TRBJ2-7, with a possible D match to TRBD2 (6 bases). V was cut by 0 bases and J by 3 bases, with 10 bases left in between. In germline, CDR1 is SGHDT, CDR2 YYEEEE. The CDR3 contains 14 residues. The CDR3 coding sequence is TGTGCCAGCAGCTTGGCTGGAGGGATCTACGAGCAGTACTTC. Its protein is CASSLAGGIYEQYF.

This clonotype was counted many times. The rearrangement links TRBV27 to TRBJ2-7, with D perhaps matching TRBD1 (6 bases). Per germline, CDR1 MNHEY and CDR2 SMNVEV (reference sequence). This CDR3 has 15 residues. Deletions cut 2 bases from V and 2 bases from J, with 13 bases between. The CDR3 sequence: CASSLGQPYAYEQYF. DNA of the CDR3: TGTGCCAGCAGTTTAGGACAGCCCTACGCCTACGAGCAGTACTTC.

In this sample, this clonotype turned up many times. The J gene is TRBJ2-7, the V gene TRBV6-4; 14 bases map to TRBD2. The CDR3 is 14 residues long. Unmatched junction bases numbered 4, after V lost 5 bases and J lost 7 bases. Germline values: CDR1 MRHNA, CDR2 SNTAGT. The CDR3 loop is CASSSGLAGDEQYF. The CDR3 DNA follows: TGTGCCAGCAGTTCGGGACTAGCGGGAGATGAGCAGTACTTC.

Within the sample, this clonotype is medium-sized. The chain combines TRBV6-5 with TRBJ2-1; D is perhaps TRBD1 (6 bases). Germline lookup yields CDR1 MNHEY and CDR2 SVGAGI. This CDR3 has 15 amino acids. The ends were cut back, 3 bases at V and 4 bases at J, with 13 bases in the middle. CDR3 sequence reads: CASSYSEGVYNEQFF. The CDR3 bases are TGTGCCAGCAGTTATTCCGAGGGGGTGTACAATGAGCAGTTCTTC.

In its sample, this clonotype was seen many times. J is TRBJ2-3 and V is TRBV12-3 or TRBV12-4, with D possibly called TRBD1 or TRBD2 (6 bases each). The germline V and J ends were trimmed by 2 bases and 2 bases, with 11 bases remaining between them. This CDR3 is built from 15 residues. Here the CDR3 DNA reads TGTGCCAGCAGTTTATGGGGGGCCGCCACAGATACGCAGTATTTT. Encoded protein: CASSLWGAATDTQYF.

This clonotype appeared a few times. The CDR3 DNA reads as TGCGCCAGCAGCCAAGAAGGGGGGACCTCTAGCACAGATACGCAGTATTTT. Translated: CASSQEGGTSSTDTQYF. The chain recombines TRBV4-1 with TRBJ2-3; either TRBD1 or TRBD2 may fit D (6 bases each). Trimming took 0 bases from V and 0 from J, leaving 13 bases between them. The CDR3 is 17 amino acids. The germline V gene has CDR1 MGHRA and CDR2 YSYEKL.

As to this clonotype: The germline gene is not matched at one end of the junction; a read error may be the cause. This chain joins TRBV12-3 or TRBV12-4 and TRBJ2-7; D is unresolved. This CDR3 comprises 14 residues. The CDR3 DNA reads as TGTGCCAGCAGTCCGGTACCTATCTCCTACGAGCATTACTTC. Its translation is CASSPVPISYEHYF.

In its sample, this clonotype was seen a few times. The chain employs TRBV20-1 and TRBJ1-2; 8 nucleotides align to TRBD1. J lost 0 bases, V lost 5 bases, and 11 bases had no gene match. Germline V CDR1 and CDR2: DFQATT, SNEGSKA (reference sequence). CDR3 length equals 16 residues. The CDR3 protein is CSAGRDRIISNYGYTF. CDR3 in DNA: TGCAGTGCTGGCCGGGACAGGATCATCTCTAACTATGGCTACACCTTC.

This clonotype was counted at least ten times. The V and J genes are TRBV4-3 and TRBJ2-7, with D possibly TRBD1 on 5 matching bases. V was clipped by 1 base and J by 5 bases, with 9 bases between them. The CDR3 is 13 amino acids. Germline loops: CDR1 LGHNA, CDR2 YSLEER. The CDR3 loop reads CASSQAQGHEQYF. Here the CDR3 DNA reads TGCGCCAGCAGCCAAGCTCAGGGCCACGAGCAGTACTTC.

This clonotype appeared many times. V and J are TRBV9 and TRBJ2-1; the match to TRBD2 covers 9 bases. V shed 4 bases and J 5 bases; nucleotides not matched to a gene: 4. This CDR3 is built from 14 residues. Germline V gene sequence: CDR1 SGDLS, CDR2 YYNGEE. This CDR3 reads CASSSGTSNNEQFF. The CDR3 nucleotides read TGTGCCAGCAGCTCCGGGACTAGCAACAATGAGCAGTTCTTC.

The chain uses TRBV6-5 and TRBJ2-7; D ambiguous. The germline V and J ends were trimmed by 2 bases and 3 bases, with 8 bases remaining between them. Germline loops: CDR1 MNHEY, CDR2 SVGAGI. The CDR3 has 13 residues. CDR3 loop: CASSYGSRYEQYF. The CDR3 DNA sequence: TGTGCCAGCAGTTACGGCAGCCGCTACGAGCAGTACTTC.

V and J are TRBV5-1 and TRBJ1-1, with D possibly matching TRBD1 (6 bases). There are 14 residues in the CDR3. Germline CDR1 SGHRS, CDR2 YFSETQ. Trimming took 6 bases from V and 5 from J, leaving 17 bases between them. The CDR3 sequence is CASKVTGGWTEAFF. Here the CDR3 DNA reads TGCGCCAGCAAGGTAACCGGGGGCTGGACTGAAGCTTTCTTT.

This clonotype is deemed medium-sized (0.01 to 0.1%). The gene calls are TRBV27 and TRBJ2-1, with D possibly TRBD1 on 6 matching bases. The V and J ends lost 3 bases and 7 bases respectively, with 10 bases between them. This CDR3 comprises 13 residues. Germline V gene data show CDR1 as MNHEY and CDR2 as SMNVEV (reference sequence). The CDR3 DNA reads as TGTGCCAGCAGTTTGTACAGGGAAAATGAGCAGTTCTTC. Translating gives CASSLYRENEQFF.

The chain is built from TRBV4-1 and TRBJ2-1; TRBD2 matches at 14 bases. V lost 3 bases, J lost 10 bases, and 5 bases stayed unmatched. This CDR3 contains 15 residues. Germline CDR1 reads MGHRA; CDR2 reads YSYEKL. Written as DNA, the CDR3 is TGCGCCAGCAGCCAGGGACTAGCGGGAGTATACGAGCAGTTCTTC. Translated, it gives CASSQGLAGVYEQFF.

This clonotype occurred many times. The genes are TRBV6-1 and TRBJ1-4; possibly TRBD1 for D (5 bases). CDR3 length: 15 residues. Germline lookup yields CDR1 MNHNS and CDR2 SASEGT. The V end was cut by 1 base, the J end by 7 bases, with 13 bases between. CDR3 in amino acids: CASSEGPGRGEKLFF. The CDR3 nucleotides are TGTGCCAGCAGTGAAGGCCCAGGGCGAGGTGAAAAACTGTTTTTT.

The J gene is TRBJ2-1, the V gene TRBV3-1; no definite D call. The ends were cut back, 8 bases at V and 2 bases at J, with 7 bases in the middle. Germline V gene data show CDR1 as LGHDT and CDR2 as YNNKEL (reference sequence). The CDR3 is 12 residues long. DNA of the CDR3: TGTGCCAGCCAGATCACCTACAATGAGCAGTTCTTC. It encodes CASQITYNEQFF.

This clonotype is termed medium-sized (0.01 to 0.1%). The rearrangement joins TRBV6-6 to TRBJ2-5; 7 bases fit TRBD2. Germline V lookup: CDR1 MNHNY, CDR2 SVGAGI (reference sequence). Trimming took 8 bases from V and 1 from J; bases not matched to a gene: 1. CDR3 length: 12 residues. CDR3 nucleotide sequence: TGTGCCAGCTGGGAGGGCCAAGAGACCCAGTACTTC. As protein: CASWEGQETQYF.

This clonotype was found many times. The gene calls are TRBV9 and TRBJ2-7; D not resolved. The CDR3 is made up of 14 amino acids. The V gene's germline CDR1 is SGDLS and CDR2 YYNGEE. V lost 0 bases to trimming and J lost 0 bases, with 7 bases between them. CDR3 in amino acids: CASSVGASSYEQYF. CDR3 sequence (DNA): TGTGCCAGCAGCGTAGGAGCGAGCTCCTACGAGCAGTACTTC.